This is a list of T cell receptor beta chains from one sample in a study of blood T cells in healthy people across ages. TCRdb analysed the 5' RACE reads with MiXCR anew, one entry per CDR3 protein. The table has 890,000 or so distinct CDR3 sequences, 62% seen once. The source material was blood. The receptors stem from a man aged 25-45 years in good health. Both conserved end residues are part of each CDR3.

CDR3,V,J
CASSPQLAGRLEQYF,TRBV28,TRBJ2-7
CASISGSWGDTQYF,TRBV12-3/TRBV12-4,TRBJ2-3
CASSLHPIEKLFF,TRBV6-2/TRBV6-3,TRBJ1-4
CASSLVGTYGYTF,TRBV5-6,TRBJ1-2
CASRPGQQNSPLHF,TRBV12-3/TRBV12-4,TRBJ1-6
CSASPLAKNIQYF,TRBV20-1,TRBJ2-4
CASSLGLNPYEQYF,TRBV7-6,TRBJ2-7
CASSPTGTSGSMGETQYF,TRBV9,.
CAGSTATLAKNIQYF,TRBV6-1,TRBJ2-4
CSARAPTQYNEQFF,TRBV20-1,TRBJ2-1
CASSKDDSKNIQYF,TRBV28,TRBJ2-4
CASRDFGGGTDTQYF,TRBV7-2,TRBJ2-3
CASSLGGSDGTNTQYF,TRBV5-1,TRBJ2-3
CASSPRQARGGEQFF,TRBV3-1,TRBJ2-1
CSVRSGSGNTIYF,TRBV29-1,TRBJ1-3
CASSPGTHSGANVLTF,TRBV7-6,TRBJ2-6
CASSLGGRQGETQYF,TRBV7-9,TRBJ2-5
CASSLGRGLQFSYEQYF,TRBV12-3/TRBV12-4,TRBJ2-7
CASSLGTVGEQYF,TRBV7-9,TRBJ2-7
CSASRRLAGGEQYF,TRBV20-1,TRBJ2-7
CASREVGGSYEQYF,TRBV6-2/TRBV6-3,TRBJ2-7
CSAREGTGRSNQPQHF,TRBV20-1,TRBJ1-5
CASMPRGDTYEQYF,TRBV5-1,TRBJ2-7
CASSLNGAGNQPQHF,TRBV5-6,TRBJ1-5
CAISESSSGRSNEQFF,TRBV10-3,TRBJ2-1
CASSQVFWPGGLGSTDTQYF,TRBV4-1,TRBJ2-3
CASSGGWTYEQYF,TRBV7-9,TRBJ2-7
CASSFPRLAGDYEQYF,TRBV7-8,.
CASSVTVVTYNEQFF,TRBV9,TRBJ2-1
CASSSRPPGLADNEQFF,TRBV5-1,TRBJ2-1
CASSLSPGLVNEQFF,TRBV5-1,TRBJ2-1
CASSLGYLGEQYF,TRBV28,TRBJ2-7
CASSWDRGQTQYF,TRBV5-4,.
CSVPPTPGTGSRANYGYTF,TRBV29-1,TRBJ1-2
CASSRSEGDQYF,TRBV4-3,TRBJ2-5
CASTGTGHNEQFF,TRBV27,TRBJ2-1
CASSQAAGGGGNEQFF,TRBV4-3,TRBJ2-1
CASSQALDPGELFF,TRBV4-3,TRBJ2-2
CSARFPPEAETQYF,TRBV20-1,TRBJ2-5
CALGSGGEETQYF,TRBV6-6,TRBJ2-5
CASSRQNTGELFF,TRBV7-2,TRBJ2-2
CASSLGWREAFF,TRBV7-2,TRBJ1-1
CASSLDPGRYWETQYF,TRBV7-6,TRBJ2-5
CASSLEDGPYF,TRBV7-9,TRBJ2-7
CASSLGPPRFRSEAFF,TRBV5-5,TRBJ1-1
CASSHGGQSNSYEQYF,TRBV4-1,TRBJ2-7
CASSRDSLSYGYTF,TRBV12-3/TRBV12-4,TRBJ1-2
CSALIQNPYGYTF,TRBV20-1,TRBJ1-2
CSGTSGGQPGTETQYF,TRBV20-1,TRBJ2-5
CSARDRVLLDEQFF,TRBV20-1,TRBJ2-1
CASSHRRDPLGDEQFF,TRBV4-3,TRBJ2-1
CASSSISLAGGQGETQYF,TRBV7-3,.
CASSGRDIGTDTQYF,TRBV4-2,TRBJ2-3
CSAGLGTTRQETQYF,TRBV20-1,TRBJ2-5
CAIPGLAGRTNTGELFF,TRBV2,TRBJ2-2
CASSPGQGGIQYF,TRBV7-9,TRBJ2-4
CASSLVGGGFSEKLFF,TRBV7-2,TRBJ1-4
CATSRDLNTDTQYF,TRBV15,TRBJ2-3
CASSQDPSGDTQYF,TRBV4-1,TRBJ2-3
CASRPLAGDTDTQYF,TRBV5-1,TRBJ2-3